The entry below describes one TCR beta chain. Its antigen remains unknown. This CDR3 region has 15 residues. J lost 3 bases, V lost 4 bases, and 3 bases had no gene match. Germline CDR1 reads ENHRY; CDR2 reads SYGVKD. Primers for the PCR totalled 60 Vbeta and 13 Jbeta. The method was immunoSEQ multiplex PCR; TCRdb's version includes in-frame clones alone and lacks a portion of them. The data contain a few hundred thousand clones, about 87% of them seen just once; the ten biggest clones take up more than 2%. The donors, nominally healthy at sampling, likely had unrecorded immune exposures. The record originates from a study of cytomegalovirus exposure and HLA in healthy donors. The study, taken as a whole, reports: Highest at DRB1 and lowest at HLA-C, TCR association rates differed among HLA loci in a later analysis. The study found most TCR sequences rare, yet found some public TCRs in many donors. A further, later analysis showed that HLA-associated TCR beta chains (compared with equally common others) were more clonally expanded.

V gene TRBV10-3 combines with J gene TRBJ2-5, with 12 bases lining up with TRBD2. Sequencing was performed on PBMCs. The TCR originated in a woman aged 18-35 years in good health and CMV-seronegative. The CDR3 bases are TGTGCCATCAGTGGGACTAGCGGGATAAAAGAGACCCAGTACTTC. Its translation: CAISGTSGIKETQYF.